The 31 T cell receptor beta chains listed next were all sequenced from one sample in a study of blood T cell repertoires in COVID-19. Some clones are missing from TCRdb's copy, which holds only in-frame ones; the method was immunoSEQ multiplex PCR. Among about 240,000 clones listed, roughly 91% were seen once. The material sequenced was PBMCs or T cells enriched from blood (not recorded which). The receptors shown here come from a woman in her 30s who had recovered from COVID-19.

This clone came up once. The chain has TRBV28 and TRBJ1-3; 9 bases map to TRBD1. This CDR3 region has 15 residues. With V trimmed by 4 bases and J by 1 base, 2 bases remained unmatched. Per the germline V gene, CDR1 is MDHEN and CDR2 is SYDVKM. The CDR3 nucleotides are TGTGCCAGCAGTTATGGACAGGGGTCTGGAAACACCATATATTTT. Protein: CASSYGQGSGNTIYF.

This chain connects TRBV6-5 to TRBJ1-2; a possible D gene is TRBD1 (6 bases). Germline V gives CDR1 MNHEY, CDR2 SVGAGI. CDR3 length equals 11 residues. V was pared by 6 bases and J by 7 bases, with 9 bases between. The CDR3 region has the DNA TGTGCCAGCAGCCAGGGGTCTGGCTACACCTTC. Translated: CASSQGSGYTF.

V and J are TRBV4-1 and TRBJ2-3; 7 bases are shared with TRBD1. V was clipped by 3 bases and J by 0 bases; unmatched bases: 24. Per the germline V gene, CDR1 is MGHRA and CDR2 is YSYEKL. This CDR3 is 22 amino acids long. CDR3 in DNA: TGCGCCAGCAGCCATTCAGGGGGTCTGGGGGACACAAAATTCGCTAGCACAGATACGCAGTATTTT. This codes for CASSHSGGLGDTKFASTDTQYF.

The chain has TRBV5-1 and TRBJ2-7; tentative D call: TRBD2 (6 bases). This CDR3 comprises 15 residues. V gave up 4 bases and J gave up 3 bases, with 17 bases separating them. The germline V gene has CDR1 SGHRS and CDR2 YFSETQ. The CDR3 spells CASSPGLRGDYEQYF. CDR3 DNA: TGCGCCAGCAGCCCGGGACTGCGGGGAGACTACGAGCAGTACTTC.

This sequence joins TRBV28 and TRBJ2-7; 10 nucleotides align to TRBD2. CDR1 is MDHEN, CDR2 SYDVKM, per germline. Trimming at V came to 1 base and at J to 4 bases, leaving 4 bases not matched to a gene. The CDR3 runs to 15 residues. CDR3 nucleotide sequence: TGTGCCAGCAGTTTATCGGGACTAGCGAAATACGAGCAGTACTTC. Translating gives CASSLSGLAKYEQYF.

Concerning this clone itself: The same CDR3 is also encoded by other DNA sequences in this sample. The CDR3 protein is CASSPRDTGELFF. The CDR3 DNA follows: TGTGCCAGCTCACCGAGGGACACCGGGGAGCTGTTTTTT. This chain links TRBV18 with TRBJ2-2, with D possibly TRBD2 on 5 matching bases. CDR3 size: 13 residues. V lost 3 bases, J lost 3 bases, and 5 bases lay in between. Germline loops: CDR1 KGHSH, CDR2 LQKENI. The full variable domain, rest sourced from reference TRBV18 and TRBJ2-2, is NAGVMQNPRHLVRRRGQEARLRCSPMKGHSHVYWYRQLPEEGLKFMVYLQKENIIDESGMPKERFSAEFPKEGPSILRIQQVVRGDSAAYFCASSPRDTGELFFGEGSRLTVL.

The chain has TRBV11-2 and TRBJ2-3; D is uncertain. The germline V and J ends were trimmed by 1 base and 2 bases, with 7 bases remaining between them. The V gene's germline CDR1 is SGHAT and CDR2 FQNNGV. The CDR3 is 14 amino acids. The DNA of the CDR3 is TGTGCCAGCAGCTTAGGGCTAGACACAGATACGCAGTATTTT. Translation: CASSLGLDTDTQYF. Full variable domain (missing parts from reference TRBV11-2 and TRBJ2-3): EAGVAQSPRYKIIEKRQSVAFWCNPISGHATLYWYQQILGQGPKLLIQFQNNGVVDDSQLPKDRFSAERLKGVDSTLKIQPAKLEDSAVYLCASSLGLDTDTQYFGPGTRLTVL.

This clone was detected a few times. V usage is TRBV27 and J usage is TRBJ2-1; 9 bases line up with TRBD2. The germline V gene encodes CDR1 MNHEY and CDR2 SMNVEV (reference sequence). V lost 3 bases to trimming and J lost 7 bases; unmatched junction nucleotides: 7. The CDR3 extends over 15 amino acids. The CDR3, as DNA: TGTGCCAGCAGTTTGCGTAGCGGGAGTCGGAATGAGCAGTTCTTC. Its translation: CASSLRSGSRNEQFF.

This clone was seen a handful of times. The chain uses TRBV7-9 and TRBJ2-7, with TRBD2 identical over 7 bases. Germline lookup yields CDR1 SEHNR and CDR2 FQNEAQ (reference sequence). The CDR3 is 14 residues long. V dropped 5 bases and J dropped 0; count of bases not matched to a gene: 4. The CDR3 sequence: CASSATSVSYEQYF. The DNA for the CDR3 is TGTGCCAGCAGCGCTACTAGCGTCTCCTACGAGCAGTACTTC.

The chain carries TRBV7-9 and TRBJ2-7, with D tentatively TRBD1 (6 bases). The V and J ends lost 4 bases and 3 bases respectively, with 13 bases between them. CDR1 is SEHNR, CDR2 FQNEAQ, per germline (reference sequence). The CDR3 loop spans 14 amino acids. This CDR3 is CASSSDSRIYEQYF. DNA of the CDR3: TGTGCCAGCAGCTCGGACAGCAGGATCTACGAGCAGTACTTC.

The CDR3 bases are TGCGCCAGCAGCCAAGATGCCGGGGGAAACACCATATATTTT. Translating it yields CASSQDAGGNTIYF. The rearrangement links TRBV4-3 to TRBJ1-3; no definite D call. The V gene lost 0 bases and the J gene lost 4 bases, with 7 bases spanning the gap. CDR1 is LGHNA and CDR2 is YSLEER in the germline V gene. The CDR3 is 14 residues long.

V usage is TRBV30 and J usage is TRBJ1-2, with TRBD1 matching over 7 bases. Germline V CDR1 and CDR2: GTSNPN, SVGIG (reference sequence). The CDR3 loop spans 12 amino acids. With 5 bases clipped from V and 4 bases from J, the junction kept 4 bases outside the gene matches. CDR3 amino acids: CAWEDRIYGYTF. CDR3 nucleotides: TGTGCCTGGGAGGACAGGATCTATGGCTACACCTTC.

The genes are TRBV3-1 (or the pseudogene TRBV3-2) and TRBJ1-1; 7 positions match TRBD1. Losses at the gene ends were 4 bases for V and 1 base for J; bases not matched to a gene: 6. The CDR3 consists of 15 residues. Looked up from germline, CDR1 is LGHDT and CDR2 is YNNKEL (reference sequence). CDR3 loop: CASSLRDSENTEAFF. The CDR3 region has the DNA TGTGCCAGCAGCCTCCGGGACAGTGAGAACACTGAAGCTTTCTTT.

This sequence joins TRBV5-1 and TRBJ1-2; no clear D gene. The V end was cut by 4 bases, the J end by 0 bases, with 13 bases between. The V gene's germline CDR1 is SGHRS and CDR2 YFSETQ. CDR3 size: 15 residues. The DNA of the CDR3 is TGCGCCAGCAGCAATGCTGTGTTAGCTAACTATGGCTACACCTTC. Translating gives CASSNAVLANYGYTF.

This clone was seen once. The chain has TRBV7-2 and TRBJ1-1; TRBD1 is a possible D gene (6 bases). CDR3 length equals 14 residues. The germline V gene has CDR1 SGHTA and CDR2 FQGNSA. Trimming stripped 5 bases from V and 4 bases from J, with 14 bases between. This CDR3 reads CASSLTGYGTEAFF. CDR3 bases: TGTGCCAGCAGCCTCACAGGGTATGGCACTGAAGCTTTCTTT.

CDR3 residues: CASSSPKKEFYSPLHF. The CDR3 DNA reads as TGTGCCAGCAGTTCGCCGAAAAAGGAGTTTTATTCACCCCTCCACTTT. This chain links TRBV28 with TRBJ1-6; D gene uncertain. CDR3 length equals 16 residues. Looked up from germline, CDR1 is MDHEN and CDR2 is SYDVKM. The V and J ends lost 4 bases and 8 bases respectively, with 18 bases between them.

This chain connects TRBV7-9 to TRBJ2-6; D perhaps matches TRBD1 (6 bases). This CDR3 is 16 amino acids long. The V end lost 5 bases, the J end lost 0 bases, and 11 bases lay between the germline ends. Per germline, CDR1 SEHNR and CDR2 FQNEAQ (reference sequence). The CDR3: CASSKGTSSGANVLTF. The CDR3 nucleotides are TGTGCCAGCAGCAAAGGGACAAGCTCTGGGGCCAACGTCCTGACTTTC.

This clone was detected a few times. The chain uses TRBV2 and TRBJ1-3, with unresolved D. Per the germline V gene, CDR1 is SNHLY and CDR2 is FYNNEI. The CDR3 runs 15 residues. V lost 7 bases, J lost 0 bases, and 13 bases lay in between. The CDR3 loop is CASTSAQVSGNTIYF. The CDR3 DNA is TGTGCCAGCACCTCTGCCCAGGTCTCTGGAAACACCATATATTTT.

The chain joins TRBV7-2 to TRBJ2-6, with D perhaps TRBD2 (5 bases). V was shortened by 5 bases and J by 0 bases, with 20 bases between the two germline ends. This CDR3 comprises 19 residues. Germline loops: CDR1 SGHTA, CDR2 FQGNSA. Written as DNA, the CDR3 is TGTGCCAGCAGCCCATATGCTTTTGGACTCAGCTCTGGGGCCAACGTCCTGACTTTC. This gives the protein CASSPYAFGLSSGANVLTF.

The chain recombines TRBV28 with TRBJ2-5; 7 bases agree with TRBD1. In germline, CDR1 is MDHEN, CDR2 SYDVKM. The CDR3 extends over 16 amino acids. V dropped 6 bases and J dropped 1; count of bases not matched to a gene: 11. CDR3: CASSNISGQFQETQYF. Here the CDR3 DNA reads TGTGCCAGCAGCAATATTTCGGGACAGTTCCAAGAGACCCAGTACTTC.

This chain uses TRBV20-1 with TRBJ1-1; D is undetermined. Germline values: CDR1 DFQATT, CDR2 SNEGSKA (reference sequence). V was cut by 6 bases and J by 1 base, with 6 bases left in between. The CDR3 consists of 11 residues. The CDR3 sequence: CSALWNTEAFF. In DNA, the CDR3 is TGCAGTGCCCTTTGGAACACTGAAGCTTTCTTT.

The chain links TRBV16 to TRBJ1-1; D possibly corresponds to TRBD1 (5 bases). Trimming took 5 bases from V and 5 from J, leaving 15 bases between them. Looked up from germline, CDR1 is KGHSY and CDR2 is FQNENV. The CDR3 loop spans 14 amino acids. CDR3 residues: CASSSGGAGTEAFF. The CDR3 DNA follows: TGTGCCAGCAGCTCGGGAGGGGCGGGGACTGAAGCTTTCTTT.

The rearrangement links TRBV28 to TRBJ1-5; TRBD1 matches 7 bases. There are 15 residues in the CDR3. V shed 5 bases and J 4 bases; nucleotides not matched to a gene: 8. CDR1 and CDR2 (germline): MDHEN, SYDVKM. In DNA form, the CDR3 reads TGTGCCAGCAGTCTGGGGACAGTAGCAAATCAGCCCCAGCATTTT. Encoded protein: CASSLGTVANQPQHF.

The rearrangement joins TRBV5-1 to TRBJ1-1; tentatively, D is TRBD1 (6 bases). The V and J ends lost 0 bases and 6 bases respectively, with 18 bases between them. CDR3 length equals 16 residues. Germline V gives CDR1 SGHRS, CDR2 YFSETQ. For the CDR3, the DNA is TGCGCCAGCAGCTTGGCGGTTACCCAGGGGACCGCTGAAGCTTTCTTT. The encoded protein is CASSLAVTQGTAEAFF.

The chain recombines TRBV6-5 with TRBJ1-1; D is undetermined. Germline CDR1 reads MNHEY; CDR2 reads SVGAGI. The CDR3 consists of 13 residues. Trimming stripped 6 bases from V and 1 base from J, with 9 bases between. CDR3 protein: CASRSWRNTEAFF. The CDR3 region has the DNA TGTGCCAGCAGGAGTTGGAGGAACACTGAAGCTTTCTTT.

The CDR3 DNA reads as TGTGCCAGCAGGACTCTGGGGGCTAGCGGGAACTACAATGAGCAGTTCTTC. Its protein product is CASRTLGASGNYNEQFF. The chain combines TRBV27 with TRBJ2-1; 9 bases agree with TRBD2. J was trimmed by 3 bases and V by 6 bases; bases with no gene match: 12. CDR3 size: 17 residues. From germline, CDR1 is MNHEY and CDR2 SMNVEV (reference sequence).

The gene calls are TRBV7-2 and TRBJ1-2, with 9 bases identical to TRBD1. J was trimmed by 3 bases and V by 5 bases; bases with no gene match: 13. Per the germline V gene, CDR1 is SGHTA and CDR2 is FQGNSA. This CDR3 contains 17 residues. CDR3 in amino acids: CASSEGTGSSRYYGYTF. For the CDR3, the DNA is TGTGCCAGCAGCGAAGGGACAGGGAGTAGCAGGTACTATGGCTACACCTTC. The whole variable domain, filled in from reference TRBV7-2 and TRBJ1-2, reads GAGVSQSPSNKVTEKGKDVELRCDPISGHTALYWYRQSLGQGLEFLIYFQGNSAPDKSGLPSDRFSAERTGGSVSTLTIQRTQQEDSAVYLCASSEGTGSSRYYGYTFGSGTRLTVV.

This chain uses TRBV5-1 with TRBJ1-1; D unclear. This CDR3 has 13 amino acids. V was cut by 5 bases and J by 7 bases, with 15 bases left in between. Germline V gene data show CDR1 as SGHRS and CDR2 as YFSETQ. The CDR3, as DNA: TGCGCCAGCAGGGCCAGCGAGGCGGGTGAAGCTTTCTTT. Translation: CASRASEAGEAFF.

This rearrangement joins TRBV3-1 (or the pseudogene TRBV3-2) to TRBJ2-2; 7 positions match TRBD1. In germline, CDR1 is LGHDT, CDR2 YNNKEL (reference sequence). The V segment lost 4 bases and the J segment 4 bases; nucleotides outside the gene matches: 9. The CDR3 covers 16 residues. CDR3 protein: CASSPVRQGSTGELFF. The CDR3 DNA is TGTGCCAGCAGCCCCGTTCGACAGGGTTCCACCGGGGAGCTGTTTTTT.

The chain links TRBV28 to TRBJ1-1; D is perhaps TRBD1 (6 bases). Germline V lookup: CDR1 MDHEN, CDR2 SYDVKM. Between the trimmed V and J ends, which lost 3 bases and 7 bases, there was a span of 15 bases. The CDR3 consists of 14 residues. CDR3 DNA: TGTGCCAGCAGTTTGGTTGGCAGGGGTGTTGAAGCTTTCTTT. Its translation: CASSLVGRGVEAFF.

This clone was detected only a few times. The rearrangement joins TRBV3-1 (or the pseudogene TRBV3-2) to TRBJ2-7; no reliable D call. The V end was cut by 4 bases, the J end by 2 bases, with 12 bases between. CDR1 and CDR2 (germline): LGHDT, YNNKEL (reference sequence). The CDR3 runs to 14 residues. The CDR3 region is CASSLPERPYEQYF. The CDR3, as DNA: TGTGCCAGCAGCCTCCCTGAGCGACCCTACGAGCAGTACTTC.